Reported below is one T cell receptor beta chain. This sample stems from a study of beta chain features in type 1 diabetes. Sequencing targeted expressed TCRB transcripts, as all isolated RNA had been reverse transcribed. Sequencing was performed with immunoSEQ multiplex PCR; in TCRdb, only in-frame clones are kept and a portion is missing. This sample carries just over 150,000 clones, roughly 10% of them seen once, and the ten largest clones take 2% to 2.5%. Germline V gives CDR1 DFQATT, CDR2 SNEGSKA (reference sequence). This CDR3 has 10 residues. Trimming shortened V by 3 bases and J by 8 bases, and 7 bases separated the two germline ends.

The chain uses TRBV20-1 and TRBJ1-2; no firm D call. Sequences were obtained from central memory CD4+ T cells from blood. The clonotype comes from a man between 18 and 35 years old in good health. The DNA for the CDR3 is TGCAGTGCTAGTTCCGCAGGCTACACCTTC. The encoded protein is CSASSAGYTF.